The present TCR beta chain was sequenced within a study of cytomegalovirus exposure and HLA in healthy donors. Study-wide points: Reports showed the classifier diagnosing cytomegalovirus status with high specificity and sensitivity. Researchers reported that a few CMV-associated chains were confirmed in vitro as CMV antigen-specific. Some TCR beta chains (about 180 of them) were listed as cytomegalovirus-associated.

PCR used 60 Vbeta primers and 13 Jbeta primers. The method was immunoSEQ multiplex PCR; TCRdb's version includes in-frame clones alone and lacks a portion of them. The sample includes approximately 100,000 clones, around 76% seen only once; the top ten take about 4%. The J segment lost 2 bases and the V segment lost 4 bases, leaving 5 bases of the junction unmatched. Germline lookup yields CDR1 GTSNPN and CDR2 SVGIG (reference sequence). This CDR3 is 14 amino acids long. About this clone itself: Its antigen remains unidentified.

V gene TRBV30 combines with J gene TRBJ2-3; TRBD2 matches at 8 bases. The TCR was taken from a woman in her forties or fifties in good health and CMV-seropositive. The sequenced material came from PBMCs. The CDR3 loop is CAWKYSGNTDTQYF. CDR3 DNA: TGTGCCTGGAAATATAGCGGGAACACAGATACGCAGTATTTT.